The 30 T cell receptor beta chains listed next were all sequenced from one sample in a study of regulatory T cells in long-lasting Graves disease. The sample's time point: newly diagnosed GD, antithyroid drugs for less than 3 months. With RNA extracted from PBMCs as input, the TCR library was made. Construction of the TCR beta libraries employed iRepertoire HTBI primers in conjunction with Arm-PCR of CDR3 regions. TCRdb reprocessed the multiplex PCR reads with MiXCR, giving one entry per CDR3 protein. The repertoire includes fewer than 550,000 distinct CDR3 sequences, over 15% of them detected once, and around a quarter sits in the top ten. These records were also assigned to another study, of T cells in Graves' hyperthyroidism and ophthalmopathy.

The material was peripheral blood mononuclear cells (PBMCs), obtained at new diagnosis, from a patient treated with antithyroid drugs. These TCRs come from a woman aged 18-35 years with Graves disease.

This clonotype was seen a few times. The J gene is TRBJ1-6, the V gene TRBV20-1, with 9 bases lining up with TRBD1. Losses at the gene ends were 2 bases for V and 9 bases for J; bases not matched to a gene: 5. The CDR3 is 14 residues long. Germline assignment: CDR1 DFQATT and CDR2 SNEGSKA (reference sequence). CDR3 nucleotides: TGCAGTGCTAGAATACAGGGGGCTCCTTCACCCCTCCACTTT. Translating gives CSARIQGAPSPLHF.

This clonotype has a count of ten or more. The rearrangement uses TRBV20-1 and TRBJ1-4; no firm D call. Germline V gene data show CDR1 as DFQATT and CDR2 as SNEGSKA (reference sequence). This CDR3 is built from 14 residues. Trimming removed 3 bases from V and 0 bases from J, with 8 bases in between. CDR3 in amino acids: CSARTDATNEKLFF. The CDR3 DNA reads as TGCAGTGCTAGGACGGACGCAACTAATGAAAAACTGTTTTTT.

In this sample, this clonotype turned up a few times. The rearrangement links TRBV11-3 to TRBJ1-1; the D is unclear. Deletions cut 1 base from V and 1 base from J, with 10 bases between. CDR1 and CDR2 from the germline V gene are SGHNT and YENEEA. This CDR3 spans 15 amino acids. CDR3 sequence (DNA): TGTGCCAGCAGCTTAGGGTGGGCGTCGAACACTGAAGCTTTCTTT. Protein: CASSLGWASNTEAFF. Full variable domain (missing parts from reference TRBV11-3 and TRBJ1-1): EAGVVQSPRYKIIEKKQPVAFWCNPISGHNTLYWYLQNLGQGPELLIRYENEEAVDDSQLPKDRFSAERLKGVDSTLKIQPAELGDSAVYLCASSLGWASNTEAFFGQGTRLTVV.

There are many counts of this clonotype. V usage is TRBV20-1 and J usage is TRBJ2-5; the match to TRBD2 covers 7 bases. V trimming: 6 bases; J trimming: 5 bases; junction bases outside the gene matches: 9. This CDR3 comprises 13 residues. In germline, CDR1 is DFQATT, CDR2 SNEGSKA (reference sequence). For the CDR3, the DNA is TGCAGTGCCCAGACGGGGGGTGGGGAGACCCAGTACTTC. This encodes CSAQTGGGETQYF.

This clonotype was detected a few times. The rearrangement links TRBV12-3 or TRBV12-4 to TRBJ2-5; D ambiguous. V shed 8 bases and J shed 1 base, with 11 bases lying between them. The CDR3 consists of 13 residues. The CDR3 DNA is TGTGCCAGCCGGGCCCAACTCCAAGAGACCCAGTACTTC. Its protein product is CASRAQLQETQYF.

This clonotype was found many times. CDR3 loop: CASRSAFYEQYF. CDR3 DNA: TGTGCCAGCAGATCCGCCTTCTACGAGCAGTACTTC. The chain recombines TRBV28 with TRBJ2-7; D is undetermined. Germline V gene data show CDR1 as MDHEN and CDR2 as SYDVKM. CDR3 length: 12 amino acids. V was trimmed by 6 bases and J by 3 bases, leaving 9 bases between them.

This clonotype was observed a few times. The rearrangement uses TRBV6-1 and TRBJ2-5; 7 nucleotides match TRBD1. J lost 3 bases, V lost 10 bases, and 8 bases had no gene match. Germline CDR1 reads MNHNS; CDR2 reads SASEGT. This CDR3 has 13 amino acids. The CDR3 coding sequence is TGTGCCACAGCCCGGCAGGGGGAAGAGACCCAGTACTTC. Encoded protein: CATARQGEETQYF.

The V gene is TRBV5-1, the J gene TRBJ2-1, with unresolved D. The germline V gene encodes CDR1 SGHRS and CDR2 YFSETQ. The CDR3 spans 14 residues. The germline V and J ends were trimmed by 2 bases and 2 bases, with 8 bases remaining between them. CDR3 sequence: CASSLNRAYNEQFF. CDR3 sequence (DNA): TGCGCCAGCAGCTTAAACCGGGCCTACAATGAGCAGTTCTTC.

This clonotype has more than one count but fewer than ten. The V gene is TRBV6-2 or TRBV6-3, the J gene TRBJ1-1, with a tentative D call TRBD1 (5 bases). CDR3 length: 13 residues. Trimming shortened V by 6 bases and J by 1 base, and 9 bases separated the two germline ends. Germline CDR1 MNHEY, CDR2 SVGEGT. The CDR3 protein is CASRGGTNTEAFF. The CDR3 nucleotides are TGTGCCAGCAGGGGGGGGACGAACACTGAAGCTTTCTTT.

This clonotype has ten or more counts. The CDR3: CASSWIAGEQFF. The CDR3 region has the DNA TGTGCCAGCAGCTGGATAGCGGGTGAGCAGTTCTTC. This chain connects TRBV28 to TRBJ2-1; 7 bases are a match to TRBD2. The CDR3 loop spans 12 amino acids. V lost 6 bases, J lost 9 bases, and 5 bases stayed unmatched. Germline CDR1 reads MDHEN; CDR2 reads SYDVKM.

This clonotype has a count of ten or more. The chain couples TRBV28 to TRBJ2-7; 11 positions agree with TRBD2. J gave up 6 bases and V 4 bases, and 11 bases lay outside the gene matches. Germline CDR1 is MDHEN and CDR2 is SYDVKM. The CDR3 is 16 residues long. The CDR3 sequence: CASSSPRSGRAREQYF. Here the CDR3 DNA reads TGTGCCAGCAGTTCCCCGCGTAGCGGGAGGGCGCGCGAGCAGTACTTC. Using reference TRBV28 and TRBJ2-7 for the parts outside the CDR3, the full variable domain is DVKVTQSSRYLVKRTGEKVFLECVQDMDHENMFWYRQDPGLGLRLIYFSYDVKMKEKGDIPEGYSVSREKKERFSLILESASTNQTSMYLCASSSPRSGRAREQYFGPGTRLTVT.

This clonotype has at least ten counts. The genes are TRBV11-2 and TRBJ2-1; a possible D gene is TRBD2 (5 bases). V was pared by 0 bases and J by 3 bases, with 12 bases between. This CDR3 has 16 residues. Germline assignment: CDR1 SGHAT and CDR2 FQNNGV. CDR3 sequence: CASSLDRLAGYNEQFF. In DNA, the CDR3 is TGTGCCAGCAGCTTAGATCGCCTAGCAGGCTACAATGAGCAGTTCTTC.

This rearrangement joins TRBV9 to TRBJ2-7; a possible D gene is TRBD1 (5 bases). Trimming shortened V by 0 bases and J by 6 bases, and 10 bases separated the two germline ends. Looked up from germline, CDR1 is SGDLS and CDR2 is YYNGEE. The CDR3 covers 13 residues. The CDR3 nucleotides are TGTGCCAGCAGCGTAGCAGGGCCGGGCGAGCAGTACTTC. Amino acid sequence: CASSVAGPGEQYF. The full variable domain, rest sourced from reference TRBV9 and TRBJ2-7, is DSGVTQTPKHLITATGQRVTLRCSPRSGDLSVYWYQQSLDQGLQFLIQYYNGEERAKGNILERFSAQQFPDLHSELNLSSLELGDSALYFCASSVAGPGEQYFGPGTRLTVT.

Regarding this clonotype: This may arise from a read error, as a much more abundant clone is one base away. The chain couples TRBV18 to TRBJ2-1, with 8 bases fitting TRBD2. The junction had 9 bases not matched to a gene; V was cut back by 2 bases and J by 9 bases. CDR3 size: 15 residues. Germline CDR1 reads KGHSH; CDR2 reads LQKENI. DNA of the CDR3: TGTGCCAGCTCACCAAGACTAGCGCCTCACAGTGAGCAGTTCTTC. It encodes CASSPRLAPHSEQFF.

This clonotype was recorded at least ten times. The chain is built from TRBV27 and TRBJ2-7, with 10 positions matching TRBD1. Germline CDR1 reads MNHEY; CDR2 reads SMNVEV (reference sequence). V shed 5 bases and J 4 bases; nucleotides not matched to a gene: 5. The CDR3 consists of 14 residues. The CDR3 spells CASSPDRGGYEQYF. Here the CDR3 DNA reads TGTGCCAGCAGTCCGGACAGGGGGGGATACGAGCAGTACTTC.

There are many counts of this clonotype. The J gene is TRBJ2-5, the V gene TRBV18, with D possibly TRBD1 on 6 matching bases. The V gene's germline CDR1 is KGHSH and CDR2 LQKENI. CDR3 length: 13 amino acids. The V and J ends lost 6 bases and 7 bases respectively, with 15 bases between them. CDR3 nucleotide sequence: TGTGCCAGCTCGCGGACAGATCCAACGACCCAGTACTTC. This encodes CASSRTDPTTQYF.

Points on this clonotype: A much more abundant neighbour one base away suggests this may be a read error. This CDR3 is CASSGPPIGVRAEASF. As DNA, the CDR3 is TGTGCCAGCAGTGGTCCCCCCATCGGGGTACGGGCTGAAGCTTCCTTT. The chain is built from TRBV6-1 and TRBJ1-1; no reliable D call. Looked up from germline, CDR1 is MNHNS and CDR2 is SASEGT. The CDR3 consists of 16 residues.

The chain carries TRBV10-3 and TRBJ1-3; the match to TRBD1 covers 7 bases. The length of the CDR3 is 15 residues. Germline lookup yields CDR1 ENHRY and CDR2 SYGVKD. V shed 10 bases and J 0 bases; nucleotides not matched to a gene: 9. CDR3 DNA: TGTGCCACCACGGACAGGTGGGGCTCTGGAAACACCATATATTTT. The encoded protein is CATTDRWGSGNTIYF.

This clonotype was recorded at least ten times. The rearrangement links TRBV7-9 to TRBJ2-1; D is possibly TRBD2 (6 bases). The germline CDR1 and CDR2 sequences are SEHNR and FQNEAQ (reference sequence). Deletions cut 7 bases from V and 7 bases from J, with 11 bases between. The CDR3 spans 12 residues. CDR3 region: CASTWGRNEQFF. The CDR3 nucleotides are TGTGCCAGCACCTGGGGGAGGAATGAGCAGTTCTTC.

The chain couples TRBV6-1 to TRBJ2-2; a possible D gene is TRBD2 (5 bases). The V end lost 11 bases, the J end lost 2 bases, and 15 bases lay between the germline ends. From germline, CDR1 is MNHNS and CDR2 SASEGT. The length of the CDR3 is 14 residues. CDR3 in DNA: TGTGCCTCCGAGGGCGGTTCCAACACCGGGGAGCTGTTTTTT. Translation gives CASEGGSNTGELFF.

This clonotype was counted a few times. J is TRBJ2-2 and V is TRBV15; D may match TRBD1 or TRBD2 (5 bases each). The length of the CDR3 is 18 residues. V was shortened by 0 bases and J by 6 bases, with 20 bases between the two germline ends. CDR1 and CDR2 (germline): LNHNV, YYDKDF (reference sequence). The CDR3 is CATSRDTFVGLSAGELFF. DNA of the CDR3: TGTGCCACCAGCAGAGACACGTTTGTGGGGCTTAGCGCCGGGGAGCTGTTTTTT.

This clonotype appeared many times. CDR3 sequence reads: CASSPVPGQGQDTDTQYF. CDR3 in DNA: TGTGCCAGCAGCCCAGTCCCGGGACAGGGGCAGGACACAGATACGCAGTATTTT. The V gene is TRBV7-3, the J gene TRBJ2-3, with 10 nucleotides matching TRBD1. CDR3 length: 18 residues. V dropped 5 bases and J dropped 2; count of bases not matched to a gene: 13. CDR1 and CDR2 (germline): SGHTA, FQGTGA.

This clonotype was counted once. Germline and junction disagree at one end, which may indicate a read error. This chain uses TRBV3-1 with TRBJ2-7, with D perhaps being TRBD1 or TRBD2 (5 bases each). The CDR3 consists of 11 residues. Germline V gene data show CDR1 as LGHDT and CDR2 as YNNKEL (reference sequence). This CDR3 reads CASSQGPRQHF. In DNA form, the CDR3 reads TGTGCCAGCAGCCAGGGACCCCGGCAACACTTC.

J is TRBJ1-5 and V is TRBV20-1, with D uncertain. The CDR3 totals 13 residues. The V gene's germline CDR1 is DFQATT and CDR2 SNEGSKA (reference sequence). V dropped 4 bases and J dropped 4 bases, with 11 bases sitting between them. The CDR3: CSATIRRNQPQHF. CDR3 DNA sequence: TGCAGTGCTACGATTCGCAGGAATCAGCCCCAGCATTTT.

Ten or more counts support this clonotype. J is TRBJ2-1 and V is TRBV3-1; 8 nucleotides line up with TRBD2. This CDR3 is built from 14 residues. Germline V CDR1 and CDR2: LGHDT, YNNKEL (reference sequence). Trimming at V came to 1 base and at J to 6 bases, leaving 2 bases not matched to a gene. In nucleotides, the CDR3 is TGTGCCAGCAGCCAAGGACTAGCGATCAATGAGCAGTTCTTC. Its translation is CASSQGLAINEQFF.

The chain has TRBV5-4 and TRBJ2-5; 8 bases line up with TRBD2. CDR1 and CDR2 (germline): SGHNT, YYREEE (reference sequence). This CDR3 is 16 amino acids long. Losses at the gene ends were 0 bases for V and 0 bases for J; bases not matched to a gene: 4. CDR3 loop: CASSLVGGRYQETQYF. The CDR3 bases are TGTGCCAGCAGCTTGGTAGGCGGGAGGTACCAAGAGACCCAGTACTTC.

This clonotype has just a few counts. The CDR3 reads CATSDFTNTEAFF. The CDR3 DNA sequence: TGTGCCACCAGTGATTTCACGAACACTGAAGCTTTCTTT. The gene calls are TRBV24-1 and TRBJ1-1, with unresolved D. V was clipped by 1 base and J by 1 base, with 3 bases between them. Germline values: CDR1 KGHDR, CDR2 SFDVKD. CDR3 length: 13 residues.

This clonotype has just a few counts. The rearrangement links TRBV7-2 to TRBJ1-5, with D possibly matching TRBD1 (6 bases). Trimming removed 4 bases at V and 0 bases at J, with 19 bases between. The CDR3 runs 18 residues. CDR1 is SGHTA, CDR2 FQGNSA, per germline. CDR3 nucleotide sequence: TGTGCCAGCAGCTCGGTCGGCAGGGGAGTATATAGCAATCAGCCCCAGCATTTT. This translates into CASSSVGRGVYSNQPQHF.

The rearrangement joins TRBV3-1 to TRBJ2-1; 10 bases match TRBD2. The CDR3 length is 16 residues. The germline V gene has CDR1 LGHDT and CDR2 YNNKEL (reference sequence). V lost 4 bases, J lost 4 bases, and 7 bases stayed unmatched. CDR3 DNA: TGTGCCAGCAGCCCAAGGCCTAGCGGGAGATACAATGAGCAGTTCTTC. Residues: CASSPRPSGRYNEQFF.

This clonotype was detected ten times or more. The chain recombines TRBV7-9 with TRBJ2-1; the D gene is possibly TRBD2 (5 bases). From germline, CDR1 is SEHNR and CDR2 FQNEAQ (reference sequence). Deletions cut 3 bases from V and 16 bases from J, with 22 bases between. The CDR3 consists of 14 residues. The CDR3 region is CASSLGIQRARFFF. CDR3 coding DNA: TGTGCCAGCAGCTTGGGTATCCAGAGGGCAAGGTTTTTCTTC. Combining the CDR3 with reference TRBV7-9 and TRBJ2-1 gives the whole variable domain DTGVSQNPRHKITKRGQNVTFRCDPISEHNRLYWYRQTLGQGPEFLTYFQNEAQLEKSRLLSDRFSAERPKGSFSTLEIQRTEQGDSAMYLCASSLGIQRARFFFGPGTRLTVL.